This T cell receptor (beta chain) stems from a study of T-cell memory formation after mild COVID-19. Study context: TCR clusters were largely donor specific.

TCRdb called the 5' RACE reads again in MiXCR, with one record for every CDR3 protein. The table lists hundreds of thousands of distinct CDR3 sequences, 20% of them singletons, with about an eighth in the top ten. General study results and limits: The finding that pre-infection memory included some responding clones suggested that cross-reactive memory joined. Contracting clones from day 15 to 85 showed balanced CD4/CD8; later expanders favored CD4+. There was no confirmation that second-wave clones peaking on day 37 were SARS-CoV-2 specific.

Details on this clonotype: Its antigen is undetermined.

The CDR3 extends over 16 amino acids. This clonotype originated in an adult woman who had mild COVID-19 (a few samples of this study predate the infection). Cell type and time point are not known. The rearrangement joins TRBV21-1 to TRBJ2-5; the table gives TRBD1 as D, unverified against the DNA. TRBV21-1 is shown as a pseudogene. Source material: PBMCs or a T cell subset sorted from them (not recorded which). CDR3 DNA sequence: TGTGCCAGCAGCAACGGTTTTCGGACATCGGAAGAGACCCAGTACTTC. Amino acids: CASSNGFRTSEETQYF.